This TCR beta chain was recorded in a study of blood T cell repertoires in COVID-19 (dated by TCRdb to 2019 to 2021). Describing the broader study: The collaborator samples originated in the United States, Italy and Spain and spanned the acute and convalescent phases of COVID-19. Samples came from the ongoing ImmuneRACE study (first 160 participants) plus 1,254 subjects from 6 global collaborators. Sample metadata almost always included a de-identified subject ID, COVID-19 status, age in years and sex. Where available, HLA class I and class II types were taken from metadata supplied by the sample provider and were not determined by assay-based typing. The repertoires were made available in a free public database intended to serve as a resource for research on the immune response to SARS-CoV-2. The dataset comprised deeply sampled blood TCRbeta repertoires from subjects exposed to, actively infected with, or recovered from COVID-19. The material from the prospective study consisted of cDNA or gDNA derived from T cells, B-cell-depleted T cells, or PBMCs. Points the paper makes about the study in general: How much clinical and demographic metadata was included differed by source and by participant, and the metadata was provided uncurated.

In its sample, this clone was seen a few times. Its antigen is still unknown. Per-base qualities were not stored, and no clone one base away is much larger. Each collaborating institution followed its own protocols to collect whole blood in K2EDTA tubes. Collaborator samples were shipped for TCRbeta analysis as frozen whole blood, isolated PBMCs, or DNA extracted from either sample type. TCRbeta CDR3 regions were amplified from genomic DNA by means of the immunoSEQ Assay, a bias-controlled multiplex PCR. On the authors' methods: The number of nucleated cells in each sample was estimated by amplification of reference gene primers within the assay. To quantify the absolute abundance of each unique TCRbeta CDR3 rearrangement, sequence reads were collapsed and filtered. For each sample, productive Simpson clonality was calculated by taking the square root of Simpson's diversity index across productive rearrangements. TCRdb provides this immuneACCESS table in a form limited to in-frame rearrangements. Some clones are lacking; in checked studies, under half of them reflect an unresolved V gene, and why the rest are absent is not known. Clone size and the V and J calls come from that table; the DNA yielded D and trimming. Here the sample has roughly 250,000 clones; about 81% occur a single time. The top ten constitute roughly 12% of the sample.

The sequencing input was peripheral blood. This TCR was sampled from a woman in her sixties with active or convalescent COVID-19.

The bases read TGTGCCAGCAGTTACGTTCAGGGGGTTGCCTACGAGCAGTACTTC. It translates as CASSYVQGVAYEQYF. The chain joins TRBV6-5 to TRBJ2-7, with TRBD1 identical over 7 junction bases. V is trimmed back by 2 bases and J by 2 bases, and the junction contains 6 bases that no gene match accounts for. There are 15 amino acids in the CDR3, from cysteine to phenylalanine inclusive. Solely the CDR3 DNA is kept, with 45 bases framed from the first base. As encoded in the germline V gene, CDR1 is MNHEY while CDR2 is SVGAGI.